These T cell receptor beta chains were read from a single sample in a study of control samples from healthy donors and cancer patients. The protocol was immunoSEQ multiplex PCR, while the TCRdb copy is restricted to in-frame clones and leaves out a portion. This table holds tens of thousands of clones, about 91% found once. Sequenced material: PBMCs. The receptors shown here come from a middle-aged woman with head and neck cancer. Each CDR3 is given with its conserved first and last residue. Fields, in order: clone size, D gene, V gene, J gene, CDR3 protein, CDR3 DNA. The D gene is left open where the match is weak. Part of the rows lack a size; the others show once, few, many or a class for expanded clones.

>once|TRBD1|TRBV7-9|TRBJ1-4
CASSAQGAREKLFF
TGTGCCAGCAGCGCACAGGGGGCGAGGGAAAAACTGTTTTTT
>NA|TRBD2|TRBV6-5|TRBJ2-3
CASRLAGADTQYF
TGTGCCAGCAGACTAGCGGGAGCAGATACGCAGTATTTT
>NA|TRBD1|TRBV11-2|TRBJ2-7
CASSPGTGGREQYF
TGTGCCAGCAGCCCCGGGACAGGGGGCCGCGAGCAGTACTTC
>NA|NA|TRBV14|TRBJ2-7
CASSQESKPYEQYF
TGTGCCAGCAGCCAAGAATCAAAACCCTACGAGCAGTACTTC
>few|NA|TRBV19|TRBJ2-3
CASSIQPASTDTQYF
TGTGCCAGTAGTATTCAGCCCGCTAGCACAGATACGCAGTATTTT
>NA|NA|TRBV5-1|TRBJ1-2
CASSLVGVGYTF
TGCGCCAGCAGCTTGGTAGGGGTCGGCTACACCTTC
>NA|TRBD2|TRBV15|TRBJ2-3
CATSTPLAGGSDTQYF
TGTGCCACCAGCACCCCACTAGCGGGAGGGTCAGATACGCAGTATTTT
>NA|TRBD2|TRBV5-1|TRBJ2-3
CASSLQRGVTDTQYF
TGCGCCAGCAGCTTACAGCGGGGGGTCACAGATACGCAGTATTTT
>NA|NA|TRBV5-4|TRBJ2-3
CASSPLGGKSTPDTQYF
TGTGCCAGCAGCCCCCTTGGGGGAAAAAGCACCCCAGATACGCAGTATTTT
>NA|NA|TRBV5-1|TRBJ2-1
CASSLGTAGQEQFF
TGCGCCAGCAGCTTGGGGACCGCGGGACAAGAGCAGTTCTTC
>NA|TRBD2|TRBV18|TRBJ2-1
CASSPSSGNNEQFF
TGTGCCAGCTCACCATCTAGCGGGAACAATGAGCAGTTCTTC
>NA|TRBD1|TRBV7-9|TRBJ1-2
CASSVTGYYGYTF
TGTGCCAGCAGCGTGACAGGGTACTATGGCTACACCTTC
>NA|TRBD1|TRBV5-1|TRBJ2-7
CASSLGGTGSEQYF
TGCGCCAGCAGCTTGGGGGGGACAGGGTCCGAGCAGTACTTC
>NA|NA|TRBV4-1|TRBJ2-7
CASSQTSFQATYEQYF
TGCGCCAGCAGCCAAACAAGCTTCCAGGCCACCTACGAGCAGTACTTC
>NA|TRBD1|TRBV5-1|TRBJ1-6
CASSPTDRGGSPLHF
TGCGCCAGCAGCCCGACGGACAGGGGAGGGTCACCCCTCCACTTT
>NA|TRBD2|TRBV6-2/TRBV6-3|TRBJ2-6
CASSLEAGVFAGIRQAGANVLTF
TGTGCCAGCAGCCTAGAGGCGGGGGTGTTCGCCGGGATTCGACAAGCTGGGGCCAACGTCCTGACTTTC
>NA|TRBD1|TRBV6-5|TRBJ1-4
CASKDRVGEKLFF
TGTGCCAGCAAAGACAGGGTGGGTGAAAAACTGTTTTTT
>few|TRBD1|TRBV6-5|TRBJ1-5
CASRAGTAYNQPQHF
TGTGCCAGCAGGGCTGGGACAGCCTACAATCAGCCCCAGCATTTT
>NA|TRBD1|TRBV30|TRBJ2-3
CAWSRDRRSDTQYF
TGTGCCTGGAGTCGGGACAGGAGATCAGATACGCAGTATTTT
>NA|NA|TRBV19|TRBJ1-4
CASSTDGGTNEKLFF
TGTGCCAGTAGTACGGACGGGGGAACTAATGAAAAACTGTTTTTT
>NA|TRBD1|TRBV30|TRBJ1-2
CASYGTGSYGYTF
TGTGCCTCGTACGGGACAGGGTCCTATGGCTACACCTTC
>NA|TRBD1|TRBV30|TRBJ1-4
CAYSGQSSLFF
TGTGCCTACTCGGGACAGAGTTCTTTGTTTTTT
>NA|NA|TRBV5-5|TRBJ1-3
CASSLGGSFSGNTIYF
TGTGCCAGCAGCTTGGGGGGATCCTTCTCTGGAAACACCATATATTTT
>NA|TRBD1|TRBV18|TRBJ2-7
CASSPSVSDPWTGGIYEQYF
TGTGCCAGCTCACCATCCGTCTCAGATCCGTGGACAGGGGGGATCTACGAGCAGTACTTC
>NA|NA|TRBV9|TRBJ2-3
CASSLSDFTDTQYF
TGTGCCAGCAGCCTGTCGGACTTTACAGATACGCAGTATTTT
>NA|TRBD2|TRBV11-2|TRBJ2-2
CASSARAGVRAGELFF
TGTGCCAGCAGCGCGAGAGCGGGAGTGAGGGCCGGGGAGCTGTTTTTT
>NA|NA|TRBV19|TRBJ1-5
CASSIRQDPQPQHF
TGTGCCAGTAGTATCCGACAGGATCCTCAGCCCCAGCATTTT
>NA|TRBD1|TRBV5-1|TRBJ1-4
CASSERQGDEKLFF
TGCGCCAGCAGCGAAAGACAGGGGGACGAAAAACTGTTTTTT
>NA|NA|TRBV5-4|TRBJ2-5
CASSLAGTGETQYF
TGTGCCAGCAGCTTGGCCGGGACGGGGGAGACCCAGTACTTC
>NA|NA|TRBV18|TRBJ1-4
CASSPQQGANEKLFF
TGTGCCAGCTCACCACAGCAGGGAGCGAATGAAAAACTGTTTTTT
>once|TRBD2|TRBV7-6|TRBJ2-1
CASSLSGLAGFNEQFF
TGTGCCAGCAGCTTATCAGGACTAGCGGGGTTCAATGAGCAGTTCTTC
>once|NA|TRBV11-2|TRBJ2-7
CASSLVRGQYF
TGTGCCAGCAGCCTAGTCCGCGGGCAGTACTTC
>NA|TRBD1|TRBV18|TRBJ2-2
CASLRRTGGEAGELFF
TGTGCCAGCCTTCGACGAACAGGGGGCGAAGCCGGGGAGCTGTTTTTT
>NA|NA|TRBV19|TRBJ2-3
CAARDWGDTQYF
TGTGCCGCCCGAGACTGGGGAGATACGCAGTATTTT
>NA|NA|TRBV5-1|TRBJ2-4
CASSSSTGQRVKNIQYF
TGCGCCAGCAGCTCTTCGACAGGACAGAGAGTAAAAAACATTCAGTACTTC
>once|NA|TRBV10-3|TRBJ1-2
CAISETKQGSLGYTF
TGTGCCATCAGTGAAACGAAACAGGGTTCGCTTGGCTACACCTTC
>NA|NA|TRBV2|TRBJ2-3
CASSEALLDTQYF
TGTGCCAGCAGTGAGGCTCTACTTGATACGCAGTATTTT
>NA|NA|TRBV4-2|TRBJ2-5
CASSHTGGGSEETQYF
TGTGCCAGCAGCCATACCGGAGGGGGGTCGGAAGAGACCCAGTACTTC
>NA|TRBD1|TRBV3-1/TRBV3-2|TRBJ1-6
CASSRQGDSPLHF
TGTGCCAGCAGCCGACAGGGAGATTCACCCCTCCACTTT
>NA|NA|TRBV20-1|TRBJ2-7
CSASASTGGYEQYF
TGCAGTGCTAGTGCTTCTACCGGGGGCTACGAGCAGTACTTC
>NA|NA|TRBV6-4|TRBJ2-7
CASSESYEQYF
TGTGCCAGCAGTGAGTCCTACGAGCAGTACTTC
>NA|TRBD1|TRBV5-1|TRBJ1-2
CASSSGQGKNYGYTF
TGCGCCAGCAGCTCCGGACAGGGAAAGAACTATGGCTACACCTTC
>NA|TRBD1|TRBV19|TRBJ1-2
CASSSTGFGYYGYTF
TGTGCCAGTAGCTCGACAGGGTTCGGTTACTATGGCTACACCTTC
>NA|NA|TRBV4-1|TRBJ2-5
CASSQEPNIVTQYF
TGCGCCAGCAGCCAAGAGCCTAACATAGTCACCCAGTACTTC
>NA|NA|TRBV5-4|TRBJ2-1
CASSPIQASYNEQFF
TGTGCCAGCAGCCCCATCCAAGCCTCTTACAATGAGCAGTTCTTC
>NA|TRBD2|TRBV18|TRBJ2-1
CASSPRLAGAGNNNEQFF
TGTGCCAGCTCACCACGACTAGCGGGAGCTGGAAATAACAATGAGCAGTTCTTC
>NA|NA|TRBV30|TRBJ1-2
CAWSGRRVDGGYTF
TGTGCCTGGAGCGGGCGGCGCGTGGACGGCGGCTACACCTTC
>NA|NA|TRBV28|TRBJ2-7
CASSLRTGEQYF
TGTGCCAGCAGTTTACGCACAGGCGAGCAGTACTTC
>once|TRBD2|TRBV30|TRBJ2-3
CAWKGLAVTDTQYF
TGTGCCTGGAAAGGACTAGCGGTGACAGATACGCAGTATTTT
>NA|NA|TRBV6-5|TRBJ1-3
CASSSPGNTIYF
TGTGCCAGCAGCTCCCCCGGAAACACCATATATTTT
>NA|NA|TRBV3-1/TRBV3-2|TRBJ2-1
CASSKGGSYNEQFF
TGTGCCAGCAGTAAGGGGGGCTCCTACAATGAGCAGTTCTTC
>NA|TRBD1|TRBV3-1/TRBV3-2|TRBJ2-3
CASTGRQGGRDTQYF
TGTGCCAGCACCGGGAGACAGGGGGGTCGGGATACGCAGTATTTT
>NA|NA|TRBV5-1|TRBJ2-7
CASSPGTPFGYEQYF
TGCGCCAGCAGCCCAGGGACCCCCTTTGGTTACGAGCAGTACTTC
>once|NA|TRBV3-1/TRBV3-2|TRBJ1-2
CASSQESQGFGYTF
TGTGCCAGCAGCCAAGAGTCACAGGGCTTTGGCTACACCTTC